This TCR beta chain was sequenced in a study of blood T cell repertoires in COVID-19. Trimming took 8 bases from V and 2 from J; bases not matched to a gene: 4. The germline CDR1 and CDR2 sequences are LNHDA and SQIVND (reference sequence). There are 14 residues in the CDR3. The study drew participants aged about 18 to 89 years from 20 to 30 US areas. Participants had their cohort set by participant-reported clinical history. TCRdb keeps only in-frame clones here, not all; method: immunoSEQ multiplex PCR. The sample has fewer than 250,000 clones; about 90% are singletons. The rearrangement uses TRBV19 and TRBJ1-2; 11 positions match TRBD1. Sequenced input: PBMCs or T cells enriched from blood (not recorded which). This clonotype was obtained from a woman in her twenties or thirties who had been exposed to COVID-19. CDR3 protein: CASGWTGGNYGYTF. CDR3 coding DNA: TGTGCCAGTGGTTGGACAGGGGGCAACTATGGCTACACCTTC.